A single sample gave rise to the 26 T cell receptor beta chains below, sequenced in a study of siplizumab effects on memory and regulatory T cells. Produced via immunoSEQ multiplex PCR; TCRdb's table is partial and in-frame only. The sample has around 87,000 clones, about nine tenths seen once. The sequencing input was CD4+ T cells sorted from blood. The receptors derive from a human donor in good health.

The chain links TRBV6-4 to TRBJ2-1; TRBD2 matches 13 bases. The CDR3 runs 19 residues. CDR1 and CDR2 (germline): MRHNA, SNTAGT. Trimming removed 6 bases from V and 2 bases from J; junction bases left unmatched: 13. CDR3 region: CASSQRRTSGSTTYNEQFF. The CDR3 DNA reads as TGTGCCAGCAGCCAGAGGAGGACTAGCGGGAGTACAACCTACAATGAGCAGTTCTTC.

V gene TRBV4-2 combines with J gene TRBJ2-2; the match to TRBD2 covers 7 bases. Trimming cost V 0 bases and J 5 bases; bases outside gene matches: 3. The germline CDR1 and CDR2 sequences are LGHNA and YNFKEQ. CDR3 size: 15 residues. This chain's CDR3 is CASSQDPAGTGELFF. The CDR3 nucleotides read TGTGCCAGCAGCCAAGATCCAGCGGGAACCGGGGAGCTGTTTTTT.

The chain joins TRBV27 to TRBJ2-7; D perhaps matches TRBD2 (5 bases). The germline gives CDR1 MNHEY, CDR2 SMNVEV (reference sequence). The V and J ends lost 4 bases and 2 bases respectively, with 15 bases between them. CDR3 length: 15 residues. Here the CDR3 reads CASSSRTGLTYEQYF. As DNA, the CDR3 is TGTGCCAGCAGTTCCCGGACGGGGTTGACCTACGAGCAGTACTTC.

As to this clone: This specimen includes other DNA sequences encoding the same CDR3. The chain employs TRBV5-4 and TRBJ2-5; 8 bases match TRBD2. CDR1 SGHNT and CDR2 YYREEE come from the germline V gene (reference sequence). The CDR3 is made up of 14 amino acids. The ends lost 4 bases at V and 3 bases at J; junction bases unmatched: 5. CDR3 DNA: TGTGCCAGCAGCCTGTCGACTAGCGAAGAGACCCAGTACTTC. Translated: CASSLSTSEETQYF.

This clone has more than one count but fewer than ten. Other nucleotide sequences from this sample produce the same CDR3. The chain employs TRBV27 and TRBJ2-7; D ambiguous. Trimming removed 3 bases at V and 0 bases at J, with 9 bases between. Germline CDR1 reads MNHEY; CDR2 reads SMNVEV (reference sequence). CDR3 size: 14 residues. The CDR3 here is CASSFTVHSYEQYF. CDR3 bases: TGTGCCAGCAGTTTCACAGTCCACTCCTACGAGCAGTACTTC.

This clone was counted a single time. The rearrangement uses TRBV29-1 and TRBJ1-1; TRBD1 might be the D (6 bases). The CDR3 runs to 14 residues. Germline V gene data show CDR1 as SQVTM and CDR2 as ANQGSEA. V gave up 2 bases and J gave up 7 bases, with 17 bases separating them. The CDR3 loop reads CSVERPGQPHEAFF. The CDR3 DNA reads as TGCAGCGTTGAAAGGCCAGGACAGCCTCATGAAGCTTTCTTT.

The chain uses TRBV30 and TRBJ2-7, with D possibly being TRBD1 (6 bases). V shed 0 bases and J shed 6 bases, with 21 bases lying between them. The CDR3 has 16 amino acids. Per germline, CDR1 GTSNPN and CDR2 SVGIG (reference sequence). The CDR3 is CAWSVHRVFFSREQYF. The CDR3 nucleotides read TGTGCCTGGAGTGTACACAGGGTATTTTTTTCTCGCGAGCAGTACTTC.

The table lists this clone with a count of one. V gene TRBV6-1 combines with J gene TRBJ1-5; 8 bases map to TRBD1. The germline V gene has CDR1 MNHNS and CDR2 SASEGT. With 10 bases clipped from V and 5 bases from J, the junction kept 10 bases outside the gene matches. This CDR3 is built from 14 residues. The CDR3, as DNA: TGTGCCATCGACTACTACAGGGGGGATCAGCCCCAGCATTTT. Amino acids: CAIDYYRGDQPQHF.

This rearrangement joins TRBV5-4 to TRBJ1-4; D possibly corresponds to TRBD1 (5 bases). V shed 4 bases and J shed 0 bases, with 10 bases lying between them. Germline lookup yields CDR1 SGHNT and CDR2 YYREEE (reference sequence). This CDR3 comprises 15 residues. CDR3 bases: TGTGCCAGCAGCCTCGGGGGTTCAACTAATGAAAAACTGTTTTTT. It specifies CASSLGGSTNEKLFF.

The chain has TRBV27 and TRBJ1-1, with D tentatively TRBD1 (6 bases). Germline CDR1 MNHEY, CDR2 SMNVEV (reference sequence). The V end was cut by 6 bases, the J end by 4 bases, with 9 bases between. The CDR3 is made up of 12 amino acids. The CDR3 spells CASRDSLTEAFF. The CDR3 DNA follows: TGTGCCAGCAGGGACAGTCTCACTGAAGCTTTCTTT.

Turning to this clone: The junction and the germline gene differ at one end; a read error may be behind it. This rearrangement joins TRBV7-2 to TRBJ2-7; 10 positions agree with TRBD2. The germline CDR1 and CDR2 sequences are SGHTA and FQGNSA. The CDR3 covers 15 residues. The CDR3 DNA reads TGTGCCAGCAGCGTAGCCGGGACTAGCGTGAACGAGCAGTACTTC. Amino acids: CASSVAGTSVNEQYF.

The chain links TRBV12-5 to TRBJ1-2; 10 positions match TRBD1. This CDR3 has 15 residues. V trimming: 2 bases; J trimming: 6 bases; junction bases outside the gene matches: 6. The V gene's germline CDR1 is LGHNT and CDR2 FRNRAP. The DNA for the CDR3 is TGTGCTAGTGGTTTGTCATCGGGACAGGGGAATGGCTACACCTTC. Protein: CASGLSSGQGNGYTF.

The CDR3 DNA reads as TGTGCCAGCCTTGGGGTCCATGAGCAGTTCTTC. Translation: CASLGVHEQFF. This chain connects TRBV27 to TRBJ2-1; D is unresolved. The length of the CDR3 is 11 residues. Germline assignment: CDR1 MNHEY and CDR2 SMNVEV (reference sequence). V was clipped by 8 bases and J by 8 bases, with 10 bases between them.

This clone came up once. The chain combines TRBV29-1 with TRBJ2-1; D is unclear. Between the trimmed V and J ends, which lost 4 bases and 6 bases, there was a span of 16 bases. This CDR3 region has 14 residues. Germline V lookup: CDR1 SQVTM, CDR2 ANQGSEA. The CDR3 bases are TGCAGCGTTGTCTCCGCCTACTCGTCCAATGAGCAGTTCTTC. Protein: CSVVSAYSSNEQFF.

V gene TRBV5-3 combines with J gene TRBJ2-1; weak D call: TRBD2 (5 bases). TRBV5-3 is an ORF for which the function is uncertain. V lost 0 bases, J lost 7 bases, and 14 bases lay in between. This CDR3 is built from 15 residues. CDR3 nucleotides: TGTGCCAGAAGCTTGGCTAGCCGGCTAGGGAATGAGCAGTTCTTC. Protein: CARSLASRLGNEQFF.

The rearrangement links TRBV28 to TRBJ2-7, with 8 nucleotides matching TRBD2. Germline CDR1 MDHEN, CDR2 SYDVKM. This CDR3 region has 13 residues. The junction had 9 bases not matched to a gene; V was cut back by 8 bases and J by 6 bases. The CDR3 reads CASAPAGVGEQYF. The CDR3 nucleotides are TGTGCCAGCGCCCCAGCGGGAGTAGGCGAGCAGTACTTC.

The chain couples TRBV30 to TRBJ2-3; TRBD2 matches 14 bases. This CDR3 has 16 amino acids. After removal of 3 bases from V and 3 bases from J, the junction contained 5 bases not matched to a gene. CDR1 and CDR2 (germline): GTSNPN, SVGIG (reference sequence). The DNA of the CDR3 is TGTGCCTGGAGGACTAGCGGGAGGGGTGGGACAGATACGCAGTATTTT. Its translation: CAWRTSGRGGTDTQYF.

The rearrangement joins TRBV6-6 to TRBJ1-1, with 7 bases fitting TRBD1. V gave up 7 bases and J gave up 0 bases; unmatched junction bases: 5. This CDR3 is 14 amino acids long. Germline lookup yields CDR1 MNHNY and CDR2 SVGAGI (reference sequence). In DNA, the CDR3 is TGTGCCAGCACCCCAGGGGGGCTGAACACTGAAGCTTTCTTT. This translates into CASTPGGLNTEAFF.

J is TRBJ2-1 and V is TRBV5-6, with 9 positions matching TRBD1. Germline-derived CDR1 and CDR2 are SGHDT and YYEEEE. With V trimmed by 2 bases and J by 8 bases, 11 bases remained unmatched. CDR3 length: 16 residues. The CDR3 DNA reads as TGTGCCAGCAGCTTCCCTAGTGGGACAGGGTGGGATGAGCAGTTCTTC. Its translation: CASSFPSGTGWDEQFF.

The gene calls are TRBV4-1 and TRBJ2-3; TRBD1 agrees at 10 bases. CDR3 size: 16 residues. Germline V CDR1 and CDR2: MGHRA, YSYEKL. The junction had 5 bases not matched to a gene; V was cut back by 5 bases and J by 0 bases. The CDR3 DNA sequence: TGCGCCAGCAGCAGACGGACAGGGGGTAGCACAGATACGCAGTATTTT. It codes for CASSRRTGGSTDTQYF.

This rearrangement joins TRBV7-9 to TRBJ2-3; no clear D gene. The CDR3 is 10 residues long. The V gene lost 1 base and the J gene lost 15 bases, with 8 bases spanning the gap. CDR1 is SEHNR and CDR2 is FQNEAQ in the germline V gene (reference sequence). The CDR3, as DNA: TGTGCCAGCAGCTTAGAATCTCTCTATTTT. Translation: CASSLESLYF.

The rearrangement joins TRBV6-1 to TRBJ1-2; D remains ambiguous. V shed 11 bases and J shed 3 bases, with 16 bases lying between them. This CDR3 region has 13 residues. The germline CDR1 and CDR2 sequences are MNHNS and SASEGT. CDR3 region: CASSRGHDYGYTF. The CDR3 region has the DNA TGTGCCTCCTCCCGAGGTCATGACTATGGCTACACCTTC.

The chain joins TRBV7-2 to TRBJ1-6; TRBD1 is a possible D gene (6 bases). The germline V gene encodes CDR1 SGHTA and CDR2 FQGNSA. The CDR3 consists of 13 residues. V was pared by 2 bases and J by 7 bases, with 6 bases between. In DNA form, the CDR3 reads TGTGCCAGCAGCTTACAGGGGAATTCACCCCTCCACTTT. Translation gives CASSLQGNSPLHF.

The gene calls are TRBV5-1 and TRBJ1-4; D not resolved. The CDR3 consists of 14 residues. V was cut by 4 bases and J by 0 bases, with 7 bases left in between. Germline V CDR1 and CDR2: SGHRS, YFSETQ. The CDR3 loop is CASSPFSTNEKLFF. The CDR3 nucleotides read TGCGCCAGCAGCCCGTTCTCAACTAATGAAAAACTGTTTTTT.

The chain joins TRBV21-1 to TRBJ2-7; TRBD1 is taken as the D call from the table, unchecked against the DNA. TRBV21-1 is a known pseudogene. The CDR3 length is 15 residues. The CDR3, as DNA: TGTGCCAGCAGCAATGAACAGGGGGCCACCTACGAGCAGTACTTC. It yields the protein CASSNEQGATYEQYF.

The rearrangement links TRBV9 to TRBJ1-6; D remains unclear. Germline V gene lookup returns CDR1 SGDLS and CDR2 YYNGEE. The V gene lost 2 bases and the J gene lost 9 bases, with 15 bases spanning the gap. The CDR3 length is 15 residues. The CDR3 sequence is CASSVLPDLGSPLHF. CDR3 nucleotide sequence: TGTGCCAGCAGCGTCCTCCCGGACCTGGGTTCACCCCTCCACTTT.